The T cell receptor beta chain described here comes from a study of blood T cell repertoires in COVID-19. Across the whole study: T cells, B-cell-depleted T cells, or PBMCs provided the cDNA or gDNA that served as material.

Germline CDR1 and CDR2: WSHSY and SAAADI. The CDR3 is 14 residues long. Losses at the gene ends were 5 bases for V and 3 bases for J; bases not matched to a gene: 7. The Seattle patients joined while their infection was active and were tracked longitudinally afterward. The data were produced by immunoSEQ multiplex PCR, yet TCRdb's version contains in-frame clones alone and is incomplete. The sample includes tens of thousands of clones, about 87% of them seen just once. Material for sequencing was peripheral blood. The TCR comes from a middle-aged man with COVID-19, enrolled during active disease. The rearrangement links TRBV10-2 to TRBJ2-7, with TRBD1 matching over 7 bases. CDR3 in DNA: TGCGCCAGCAGTATAACAGGGGATTACTACGAGCAGTACTTC. This encodes CASSITGDYYEQYF.